The rows below give T cell receptor beta chains drawn from one sample of a study of shared clonotypes between healthy human individuals. The method was immunoSEQ multiplex PCR; TCRdb's version includes in-frame clones alone and lacks a portion of them. The sample lists about 670,000 clones; around 72% were seen once. The sequenced sample consisted of memory CD4+ T cells sorted from blood. The receptor set was obtained from a woman under 40 in good health. Both conserved end residues are part of each CDR3. The D gene is left open where the match is weak. Rows may omit the clone size; those that give it use once, few, many or a size class.

clone_size j_call d_call v_call cdr3_aa cdr3_nt
once TRBJ1-1 TRBD1 TRBV25-1 CASSDSGTGPEAFF TGTGCCAGCAGTGATTCCGGGACAGGGCCTGAAGCTTTCTTT
. TRBJ2-3 . TRBV21-1 CASRQGASTDTQYF TGTGCCAGCAGACAGGGCGCTAGCACAGATACGCAGTATTTT
. TRBJ2-1 . TRBV5-1 CASSLGNNYNEQFF TGCGCCAGCAGCTTAGGAAACAATTACAATGAGCAGTTCTTC
once TRBJ2-1 TRBD2 TRBV5-1 CASSLGLAGGNNEQFF TGCGCCAGCAGCTTGGGCCTAGCGGGAGGAAACAATGAGCAGTTCTTC
. TRBJ2-3 TRBD2 TRBV4-2 CASSQDPLAGGHSTDTQYF TGTGCCAGCAGCCAAGACCCACTAGCGGGGGGGCATAGCACAGATACGCAGTATTTT
. TRBJ1-1 TRBD1 TRBV7-2 CASSLSDRDAFF TGTGCCAGCAGCCTATCGGACAGGGATGCTTTCTTT
. TRBJ1-5 . TRBV5-1 CASSLAGTPYSNQPQHF TGCGCCAGCAGCTTGGCAGGGACACCTTATAGCAATCAGCCCCAGCATTTT
. TRBJ1-1 TRBD1 TRBV11-2 CASSLRTGADTEAFF TGTGCCAGCAGCTTACGGACAGGGGCGGACACTGAAGCTTTCTTT
. TRBJ2-7 . TRBV5-1 CASTEAGEQADHPGQYF TGCGCCAGCACGGAGGCTGGGGAACAAGCGGATCATCCCGGGCAGTACTTC
. TRBJ2-7 . TRBV5-4 CASSHHRDRNEQYF TGTGCCAGCAGCCACCACAGGGATAGGAACGAGCAGTACTTC
. TRBJ1-2 TRBD1 TRBV5-4 CASSGGGADYGYTF TGTGCCAGCAGCGGAGGGGGCGCAGACTATGGCTACACCTTC
. TRBJ2-3 . TRBV5-4 CASRKDADTQYF TGTGCCAGCAGGAAGGATGCAGATACGCAGTATTTT
. TRBJ2-7 TRBD2 TRBV4-1 CASSQGLALRHTRPYEQYF TGCGCCAGCAGCCAAGGACTAGCGCTACGCCATACGCGTCCCTACGAGCAGTACTTC
many TRBJ2-7 . TRBV18 CASSHGQSYEQYF TGTGCCAGCTCACACGGACAGAGCTACGAGCAGTACTTC
. TRBJ1-3 . TRBV28 CASSLGDTAGNTIYF TGTGCCAGCAGTTTAGGGGACACCGCTGGAAACACCATATATTTT
. TRBJ1-1 TRBD1 TRBV11-2 CASSSSDRANTEAFF TGTGCCAGCAGCTCTTCGGACAGGGCGAACACTGAAGCTTTCTTT
. TRBJ1-4 TRBD1 TRBV2 CATSPGQGNEKLFF TGTGCCACTTCGCCGGGACAGGGGAATGAAAAACTGTTTTTT
. TRBJ2-7 TRBD2 TRBV29-1 CSVAIAGSNEQYF TGCAGCGTGGCAATAGCGGGAAGCAACGAGCAGTACTTC
. TRBJ2-1 TRBD2 TRBV25-1 CASGSREAPYNEQFF TGTGCCAGCGGCTCGCGGGAGGCCCCGTACAATGAGCAGTTCTTC
few TRBJ2-1 TRBD2 TRBV28 CASSTLRDGREFF TGTGCCAGCAGCACCCTAAGGGACGGGAGGGAGTTCTTC
few TRBJ2-7 . TRBV25-1 CASSLPTGQGNYEQYF TGTGCCAGCAGCCTCCCGACGGGACAAGGTAACTACGAGCAGTACTTC
. TRBJ1-1 . TRBV27 CASSLTGRASTEAFF TGTGCCAGCAGTCTCACCGGAAGGGCGAGTACTGAAGCTTTCTTT
. TRBJ1-1 . TRBV9 CASSVAVELTAGEAFF TGTGCCAGCAGCGTAGCGGTGGAACTAACCGCTGGTGAAGCTTTCTTT
once TRBJ1-5 . TRBV28 CASAIGLRDGQPQHF TGTGCCAGCGCGATTGGTCTAAGGGACGGTCAGCCCCAGCATTTT
once TRBJ2-7 . TRBV7-2 CASSLSWDTVAEQYF TGTGCCAGCAGCTTAAGTTGGGACACTGTGGCCGAGCAGTACTTC
few TRBJ2-2 . TRBV19 CASTDRRNANTGELFF TGTGCCAGTACAGACAGGAGAAACGCGAACACCGGGGAGCTGTTTTTT
once TRBJ2-7 . TRBV7-9 CASSFKSAGEQYF TGTGCCAGCAGCTTTAAATCTGCGGGGGAGCAGTACTTC
. TRBJ1-5 . TRBV19 CASSPTGTPKVNQPQHF TGTGCCAGTAGTCCAACCGGGACCCCTAAGGTCAATCAGCCCCAGCATTTT
. TRBJ2-7 . TRBV5-4 CASSLPGSQYEQYF TGTGCCAGCAGCTTGCCCGGGAGTCAGTACGAGCAGTACTTC
. TRBJ2-3 . TRBV28 CASSLPSGHPNTQYF TGTGCCAGCAGTCTCCCATCCGGACATCCTAATACGCAGTATTTT
. TRBJ1-5 . TRBV5-4 CASSHGQRNQPQHF TGTGCCAGCAGCCACGGACAGCGTAATCAGCCCCAGCATTTT
. TRBJ2-1 . TRBV2 CASKGTEQFF TGTGCCAGCAAGGGAACTGAGCAGTTCTTC
. TRBJ2-7 TRBD2 TRBV28 CASSQSWDYGNEQYF TGTGCCAGCAGCCAGTCCTGGGACTATGGGAACGAGCAGTACTTC
. TRBJ1-2 TRBD1 TRBV19 CASSPDRGAFGYTF TGTGCCAGTAGTCCTGACAGGGGGGCTTTCGGCTACACCTTC
. TRBJ1-1 TRBD1 TRBV12-5 CASGPAAGGTEAFF TGTGCTAGTGGTCCCGCCGCAGGGGGCACTGAAGCTTTCTTT
. TRBJ2-7 TRBD2 TRBV6-5 CASARTSATYEQYF TGTGCCAGCGCCCGGACTAGCGCTACCTACGAGCAGTACTTC
few TRBJ1-4 . TRBV7-9 CASSSGLVWVGEKLFF TGTGCCAGCAGCTCCGGGTTAGTGTGGGTTGGAGAAAAACTGTTTTTT
. TRBJ2-1 . TRBV6-5 CASSYSSGGEQFF TGTGCCAGCAGTTACTCGTCGGGCGGTGAGCAGTTCTTC
. TRBJ1-1 TRBD1 TRBV5-5 CASSKTGVSEAFF TGTGCCAGCAGCAAAACAGGGGTTTCTGAAGCTTTCTTT
once TRBJ2-5 . TRBV4-1 CASSQLSIRDPQETQYF TGCGCCAGCAGCCAACTCTCTATCCGGGACCCTCAAGAGACCCAGTACTTC
. TRBJ1-2 TRBD1 TRBV5-1 CASSPGTGVRGDYGYTF TGCGCCAGCAGCCCCGGGACAGGGGTCCGTGGGGACTATGGCTACACCTTC
. TRBJ2-1 TRBD2 TRBV4-2 CASSQATSGGYNEQFF TGTGCCAGCAGCCAGGCGACTAGCGGGGGATACAATGAGCAGTTCTTC
. TRBJ2-7 . TRBV20-1 CSASILREQYF TGCAGTGCTAGTATCCTTAGGGAGCAGTACTTC
. TRBJ1-5 . TRBV7-9 CASSFDSLSNQPQHF TGTGCCAGCAGCTTCGACAGCCTGAGCAATCAGCCCCAGCATTTT
. TRBJ2-7 TRBD2 TRBV19 CASSNPLASGVSYEQYF TGTGCCAGTAGTAACCCCCTGGCTAGCGGGGTCTCCTACGAGCAGTACTTC
. TRBJ2-1 . TRBV11-3 CASSLEPVGYNEQFF TGTGCCAGCAGCTTAGAGCCCGTTGGCTACAATGAGCAGTTCTTC